These T cell receptor beta chains were read from a single sample in a study of identifying expanded T cells in peripheral blood. Profiled with immunoSEQ multiplex PCR; TCRdb holds only in-frame clones, not every one. Among 70,000 or so clones listed, 90% were seen once. The sequencing input was blood. Receptors originate from a person between 18 and 75 years old in good health. Each CDR3 is given with its conserved first and last residue. D genes are given only for firm matches. Clone size is given for some rows only: seen once, a few or many times, or a class if the clone is expanded.

D | length | size | J | V | CDR3 | DNA
NA | 13 | once | TRBJ2-5 | TRBV2 | CASRRDKDTAQYF | TGTGCCAGCAGACGGGACAAGGACACGGCCCAGTACTTC
NA | 11 | NA | TRBJ2-5 | TRBV5-1 | CASSLLETQYF | TGCGCCAGCAGCTTGTTGGAGACCCAGTACTTC
TRBD1 | 15 | NA | TRBJ2-3 | TRBV27 | CASNNRQGGTDTQYF | TGTGCCAGCAACAATAGACAGGGAGGCACAGATACGCAGTATTTT
NA | 14 | NA | TRBJ1-5 | TRBV6-5 | CASSFSYSYQPQHF | TGTGCCAGCAGTTTTTCTTACAGCTATCAGCCCCAGCATTTT
NA | 15 | NA | TRBJ2-2 | TRBV2 | CASRSTGSDTGELFF | TGTGCCAGCAGGTCGACGGGAAGTGACACCGGGGAGCTGTTTTTT
NA | 16 | NA | TRBJ2-3 | TRBV5-1 | CASSFGTRGSTDTQYF | TGCGCCAGCAGCTTCGGGACAAGGGGTAGCACAGATACGCAGTATTTT
TRBD2 | 14 | NA | TRBJ2-1 | TRBV6-4 | CASSGTSGSNEQFF | TGTGCCAGCAGTGGGACTAGCGGGAGCAATGAGCAGTTCTTC
NA | 16 | NA | TRBJ2-1 | TRBV5-1 | CASSLETGGSYNEQFF | TGCGCCAGCAGCTTGGAGACAGGCGGGTCCTACAATGAGCAGTTCTTC
TRBD1 | 16 | NA | TRBJ1-2 | TRBV27 | CASSTNGQGARHGYTF | TGTGCCAGCAGTACCAACGGACAGGGGGCGAGGCATGGCTACACCTTC
NA | 15 | NA | TRBJ1-4 | TRBV27 | CASSLGVSTNEKLFF | TGTGCCAGCAGTTTAGGGGTGTCAACTAATGAAAAACTGTTTTTT
NA | 13 | NA | TRBJ1-2 | TRBV18 | CASSPPQGDGYTF | TGTGCCAGCTCACCACCTCAAGGAGATGGCTACACCTTC
TRBD1 | 13 | NA | TRBJ2-5 | TRBV12-5 | CASGVGGSETQYF | TGTGCTAGTGGTGTAGGGGGCTCAGAGACCCAGTACTTC
NA | 13 | NA | TRBJ2-1 | TRBV28 | CASRRDTYNEQFF | TGTGCCAGCAGAAGGGACACTTACAATGAGCAGTTCTTC
NA | 16 | NA | TRBJ2-7 | TRBV28 | CASSSPQGLGSYEQYF | TGTGCCAGCAGCTCCCCTCAAGGGCTTGGCTCCTACGAGCAGTACTTC
TRBD2 | 17 | NA | TRBJ2-3 | TRBV5-6 | CASSFKTSGGAADTQYF | TGTGCCAGCAGCTTTAAGACTAGCGGGGGGGCCGCAGATACGCAGTATTTT
NA | 14 | NA | TRBJ1-1 | TRBV9 | CASSVDVGLSEAFF | TGTGCCAGCAGCGTAGACGTGGGGCTCAGTGAAGCTTTCTTT
NA | 15 | NA | TRBJ1-2 | TRBV19 | CASRPNGGESYGYTF | TGTGCCAGTAGACCCAATGGGGGCGAATCCTATGGCTACACCTTC
NA | 13 | NA | TRBJ1-1 | TRBV6-6 | CASTLNQGTEAFF | TGTGCCAGTACCCTGAATCAGGGTACTGAAGCTTTCTTT
TRBD2 | 14 | NA | TRBJ2-7 | TRBV7-2 | CASSTTSGNPGQYF | TGTGCCAGCAGCACGACTAGCGGGAACCCTGGGCAGTACTTC
TRBD2 | 16 | NA | TRBJ2-1 | TRBV2 | CASRGGLAGDYNEQFF | TGTGCCAGCAGGGGTGGACTAGCGGGGGACTACAATGAGCAGTTCTTC
NA | 14 | NA | TRBJ2-2 | TRBV10-3 | CAIAKDSDTGELFF | TGTGCCATCGCTAAGGACTCCGACACCGGGGAGCTGTTTTTT
NA | 13 | NA | TRBJ2-2 | TRBV5-1 | CASSPLTPGELFF | TGCGCCAGCAGCCCCCTTACACCCGGGGAGCTGTTTTTT
NA | 12 | few | TRBJ1-5 | TRBV7-2 | CASSQDSQPQHF | TGTGCCAGCAGCCAGGACAGTCAGCCCCAGCATTTT
NA | 15 | NA | TRBJ1-5 | TRBV28 | CASKTDDGPNQPQHF | TGTGCCAGCAAGACCGACGACGGCCCCAATCAGCCCCAGCATTTT
NA | 13 | NA | TRBJ1-1 | TRBV4-2 | CASGWDGYTEAFF | TGTGCCAGCGGGTGGGACGGATACACTGAAGCTTTCTTT
TRBD1 | 16 | NA | TRBJ2-2 | TRBV15 | CATSREGQGNTGELFF | TGTGCCACCAGCAGAGAGGGACAGGGGAACACCGGGGAGCTGTTTTTT
TRBD2 | 15 | NA | TRBJ2-3 | TRBV6-5 | CASSRRGGVADTQYF | TGTGCCAGCAGTAGACGGGGGGGTGTCGCAGATACGCAGTATTTT
NA | 14 | NA | TRBJ2-1 | TRBV9 | CASSVEASNTIQFF | TGTGCCAGCAGTGTAGAAGCTAGCAATACTATTCAGTTCTTC
NA | 16 | NA | TRBJ1-1 | TRBV28 | CASSARGARGFGEAFF | TGTGCCAGCAGTGCGAGGGGCGCGAGGGGTTTCGGAGAAGCTTTCTTT
NA | 16 | NA | TRBJ1-1 | TRBV19 | CASSKEITVRGTEAFF | TGTGCCAGTAGTAAAGAAATTACAGTACGGGGGACTGAAGCTTTCTTT
TRBD1 | 15 | NA | TRBJ1-2 | TRBV7-9 | CASSPREGGVIGYTF | TGTGCCAGCAGCCCGAGGGAAGGGGGCGTCATTGGCTACACCTTC
TRBD1 | 14 | NA | TRBJ2-2 | TRBV9 | CASRQGSITGELFF | TGTGCCAGCAGACAGGGGTCCATCACCGGGGAGCTGTTTTTT
NA | 13 | NA | TRBJ2-7 | TRBV27 | CASSFRLGYEQYF | TGTGCCAGCAGTTTTCGACTTGGGTACGAGCAGTACTTC
TRBD1 | 15 | few | TRBJ1-1 | TRBV9 | CASSGGTGGAPEAFF | TGTGCCAGCAGCGGAGGGACAGGGGGCGCCCCTGAAGCTTTCTTT
NA | 15 | once | TRBJ2-1 | TRBV7-2 | CASSLGPAAYNEQFF | TGTGCCAGCAGCTTGGGGCCGGCGGCCTACAATGAGCAGTTCTTC
NA | 12 | NA | TRBJ1-1 | TRBV10-3 | CAISESSTEAFF | TGTGCCATCAGTGAGTCGAGCACTGAAGCTTTCTTT
NA | 13 | NA | TRBJ1-2 | TRBV5-6 | CASSFDPREGYTF | TGTGCCAGCAGCTTTGACCCACGAGAGGGCTACACCTTC
NA | 15 | once | TRBJ1-1 | TRBV7-2 | CASSLRVRMNTEAFF | TGTGCCAGCAGCCTCCGAGTAAGGATGAACACTGAAGCTTTCTTT
NA | 13 | NA | TRBJ1-5 | TRBV5-1 | CASSSDGNQPQHF | TGCGCCAGCAGCTCTGACGGTAATCAGCCCCAGCATTTT
NA | 14 | NA | TRBJ2-7 | TRBV6-1 | CASSAEVLSYEQYF | TGTGCCAGCAGCGCAGAAGTCCTTTCCTACGAGCAGTACTTC
TRBD1 | 14 | few | TRBJ2-2 | TRBV7-9 | CASSKQGAHGELFF | TGTGCCAGCAGCAAACAGGGGGCCCACGGGGAGCTGTTTTTT
NA | 13 | once | TRBJ1-5 | TRBV28 | CASRATRNQPQHF | TGTGCCAGCAGAGCCACACGGAATCAGCCCCAGCATTTT
NA | 14 | NA | TRBJ2-2 | TRBV7-3 | CASSLKGSTGELFF | TGTGCCAGCAGCTTAAAGGGGTCCACCGGGGAGCTGTTTTTT
NA | 13 | NA | TRBJ2-2 | TRBV5-1 | CASSPVNTGELFF | TGCGCCAGCAGCCCGGTGAACACCGGGGAGCTGTTTTTT